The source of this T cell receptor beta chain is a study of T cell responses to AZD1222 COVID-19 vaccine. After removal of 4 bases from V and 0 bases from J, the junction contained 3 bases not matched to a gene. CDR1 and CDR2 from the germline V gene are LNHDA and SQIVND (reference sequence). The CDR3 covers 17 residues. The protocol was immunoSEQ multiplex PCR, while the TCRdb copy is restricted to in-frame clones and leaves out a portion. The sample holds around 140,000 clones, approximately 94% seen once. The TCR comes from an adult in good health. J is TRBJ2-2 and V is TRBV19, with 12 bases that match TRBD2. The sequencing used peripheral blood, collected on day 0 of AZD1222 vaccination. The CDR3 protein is CASSSRLAGANTGELFF. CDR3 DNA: TGTGCCAGTAGTAGCCGACTAGCGGGGGCGAACACCGGGGAGCTGTTTTTT.